This T cell receptor (beta chain) was recovered during a study of shared clonotypes between healthy human individuals. Across the whole study: Three plates were used per donor for CD4 naive, three for CD4 memory, two for CD8 naive and one for CD8 memory. General observations from the study: Though the depth was large, rarefaction showed that sorted-subset sequencing was incomplete. What naive subsets generally showed was a larger estimated richness than memory subsets showed.

Sequenced by immunoSEQ multiplex PCR; TCRdb stores in-frame clones only, minus some. This sample has approximately 2.5 million clones, with roughly 93% found just once. The germline V gene has CDR1 SEHNR and CDR2 FQNEAQ (reference sequence). The CDR3 has 16 amino acids. Trimming took 2 bases from V and 3 from J, leaving 16 bases between them. Both subsets, CD45RA+ naive and CD45RA-negative memory, were split from the CD4+ cells. A remark on this clone: Its cognate antigen is unknown.

The sequence derives from a man aged 18 to 30 in good health. Some clones in this sample may be carry-over from other donors' samples. The chain recombines TRBV7-9 with TRBJ1-1; TRBD1 might be the D (5 bases). Sequencing input: naive CD4+ T cells from PBMCs. Subset: CD45RA+ positively selected. CDR3 sequence reads: CASSLWPVGQDTEAFF. DNA for the CDR3: TGTGCCAGCAGCTTATGGCCTGTGGGGCAAGACACTGAAGCTTTCTTT.